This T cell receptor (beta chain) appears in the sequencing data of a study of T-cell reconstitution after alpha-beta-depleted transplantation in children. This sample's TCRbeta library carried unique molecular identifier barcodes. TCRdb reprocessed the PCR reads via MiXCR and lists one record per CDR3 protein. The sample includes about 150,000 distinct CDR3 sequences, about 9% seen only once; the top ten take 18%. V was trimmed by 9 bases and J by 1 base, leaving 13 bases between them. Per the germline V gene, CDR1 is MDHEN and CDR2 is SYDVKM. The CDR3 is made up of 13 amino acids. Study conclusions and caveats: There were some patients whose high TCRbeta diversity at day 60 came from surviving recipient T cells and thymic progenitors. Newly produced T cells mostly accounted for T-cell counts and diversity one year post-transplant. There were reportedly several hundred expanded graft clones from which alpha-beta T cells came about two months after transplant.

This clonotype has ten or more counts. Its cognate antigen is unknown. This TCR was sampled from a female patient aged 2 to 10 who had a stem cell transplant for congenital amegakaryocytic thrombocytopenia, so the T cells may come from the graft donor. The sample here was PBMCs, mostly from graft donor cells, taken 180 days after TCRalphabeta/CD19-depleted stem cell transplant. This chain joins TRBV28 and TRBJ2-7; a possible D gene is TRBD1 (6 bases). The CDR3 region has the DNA TGTGCCAGTGGAACAGGGCTGTCCTACGAGCAGTACTTC. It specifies CASGTGLSYEQYF.